This entry lists 30 T cell receptor beta chains sequenced from one sample in a study of blood T cells in healthy people across ages. The second PCR ran about 6 to 12 cycles with a sample-barcoded 5' primer and J-beta primers. One entry per CDR3 protein, called by TCRdb with MiXCR from the 5' RACE reads. Among 780,000 or so distinct CDR3 sequences, about 53% were seen once, and the ten largest hold approximately 40%. The sample consisted of blood. The receptors were sampled from a man at least 80 years old in good health.

The chain uses TRBV20-1 and TRBJ2-1; no clear D gene. The end of the DNA is better explained by TRBJ2-7, so the J call may be wrong. The germline CDR1 and CDR2 sequences are DFQATT and SNEGSKA (reference sequence). CDR3 length: 14 amino acids. CDR3 residues: CSASTARSYNEQYF. In DNA, the CDR3 is TGCAGTGCTTCAACGGCCCGCTCCTACAATGAGCAGTACTTC.

CDR3 sequence reads: CASSPTGLAHNEQFF. The CDR3 DNA follows: TGTGCCAGCAGCCCAACAGGACTAGCCCACAATGAGCAGTTCTTC. The V gene is TRBV9, the J gene TRBJ2-1, with TRBD2 identical over 8 bases. The CDR3 is 15 amino acids. V trimming: 4 bases; J trimming: 5 bases; junction bases outside the gene matches: 8. The V gene's germline CDR1 is SGDLS and CDR2 YYNGEE.

The chain carries TRBV12-3 or TRBV12-4 and TRBJ1-4, with D hard to call. The CDR3 runs 16 residues. Between the trimmed V and J ends, which lost 5 bases and 3 bases, there was a span of 16 bases. This chain's CDR3 is CASSPGILPANEKLFF. The CDR3 region has the DNA TGTGCCAGCAGTCCAGGAATTCTGCCGGCTAATGAAAAACTGTTTTTT.

The rearrangement links TRBV2 to TRBJ2-7; TRBD2 matches at 10 bases. With 8 bases clipped from V and 1 base from J, the junction kept 8 bases outside the gene matches. Germline CDR1 reads SNHLY; CDR2 reads FYNNEI. This CDR3 contains 15 residues. The CDR3 DNA follows: TGTGCCAGCTGGGACCTAGCGGGAGTGTCCTACGAGCAGTACTTC. Translating gives CASWDLAGVSYEQYF.

This clonotype was counted many times. The chain recombines TRBV9 with TRBJ2-7; 11 bases agree with TRBD2. CDR1 is SGDLS, CDR2 YYNGEE, per germline. The V and J ends lost 3 bases and 6 bases, in that order; junction bases with no gene match: 8. This CDR3 contains 15 residues. As DNA, the CDR3 is TGTGCCAGCAGCGCGACTAGCGGGATGATCACCGAGCAGTACTTC. Protein: CASSATSGMITEQYF.

This rearrangement joins TRBV2 to TRBJ1-1; 8 nucleotides match TRBD1. Germline loops: CDR1 SNHLY, CDR2 FYNNEI. This CDR3 comprises 13 residues. The ends lost 3 bases at V and 5 bases at J; junction bases unmatched: 2. The CDR3 protein is CASSDRGQTEAFF. CDR3 bases: TGTGCCAGCAGTGACAGGGGGCAAACTGAAGCTTTCTTT.

Here the CDR3 reads CASSPGADTYNEQFF. Here the CDR3 DNA reads TGTGCCAGCAGCCCCGGGGCGGATACCTACAATGAGCAGTTCTTC. The V and J genes are TRBV7-2 and TRBJ2-1; the D call may be TRBD1 or TRBD2 (5 bases each). Germline assignment: CDR1 SGHTA and CDR2 FQGNSA. Trimming shortened V by 5 bases and J by 2 bases, and 13 bases separated the two germline ends. The CDR3 consists of 15 residues.

The chain links TRBV11-2 to TRBJ2-7, with D perhaps matching TRBD1 (6 bases). Trimming cost V 1 base and J 0 bases, with 13 bases left between them. The CDR3 length is 16 residues. Germline V gene data show CDR1 as SGHAT and CDR2 as FQNNGV. The DNA for the CDR3 is TGTGCCAGCAGCTTAGGACGACAGGTGATCTCCTACGAGCAGTACTTC. As protein: CASSLGRQVISYEQYF. Combining the CDR3 with reference TRBV11-2 and TRBJ2-7 gives the whole variable domain EAGVAQSPRYKIIEKRQSVAFWCNPISGHATLYWYQQILGQGPKLLIQFQNNGVVDDSQLPKDRFSAERLKGVDSTLKIQPAKLEDSAVYLCASSLGRQVISYEQYFGPGTRLTVT.

The V call is TRBV12-3 or TRBV12-4, the J call TRBJ2-3, with unresolved D. V lost 5 bases, J lost 6 bases, and 15 bases lay in between. The CDR3 covers 14 residues. The DNA for the CDR3 is TGTGCCAGCAGTCGCTCGACTTATGGGGATACGCAGTATTTT. It specifies CASSRSTYGDTQYF.

V usage is TRBV28 and J usage is TRBJ2-7, with D perhaps TRBD2 (6 bases). Germline V CDR1 and CDR2: MDHEN, SYDVKM. The CDR3 runs to 14 residues. V was clipped by 7 bases and J by 2 bases, with 15 bases between them. The CDR3 sequence is CASIPSGLPYEQYF. CDR3 in DNA: TGTGCCAGCATTCCCTCGGGACTCCCCTACGAGCAGTACTTC.

V gene TRBV5-1 combines with J gene TRBJ2-7, with 8 bases fitting TRBD1. The germline CDR1 and CDR2 sequences are SGHRS and YFSETQ. V lost 4 bases and J lost 6; bases outside the gene matches: 6. The CDR3 sequence is 13 residues long. The DNA of the CDR3 is TGCGCCAGCAGCCCAACTGACAGGGGCGAGCAGTACTTC. It specifies CASSPTDRGEQYF.

The chain is built from TRBV11-2 and TRBJ2-1; the D call may be TRBD1 or TRBD2 (6 bases each). Trimming left V 1 base short and J 10 bases short, with 17 bases between. In germline, CDR1 is SGHAT, CDR2 FQNNGV. The CDR3 sequence is 15 residues long. CDR3 nucleotide sequence: TGTGCCAGCAGCTTAGGAGGGGGGCTAGTCGCCGAGCAGTTCTTC. Protein sequence: CASSLGGGLVAEQFF.

J is TRBJ2-1 and V is TRBV12-3 or TRBV12-4; possibly TRBD2 for D (7 bases). This CDR3 spans 19 amino acids. The V end was cut by 2 bases, the J end by 2 bases, with 22 bases between. CDR3 DNA sequence: TGTGCCAGCAGTTTAATCGGGGGAGGGGGAGCGGGCCCCTACAATGAGCAGTTCTTC. Translated, it gives CASSLIGGGGAGPYNEQFF.

The genes are TRBV10-3 and TRBJ1-1, with a weak D call TRBD1 (6 bases). V lost 2 bases, J lost 8 bases, and 9 bases lay in between. From germline, CDR1 is ENHRY and CDR2 SYGVKD. CDR3 length: 12 residues. The CDR3 sequence: CAISEGGREAFF. The CDR3 DNA follows: TGTGCCATCAGTGAGGGGGGGCGAGAAGCTTTCTTT.

This clonotype was observed a handful of times. This sequence joins TRBV13 and TRBJ2-5; 8 nucleotides line up with TRBD1. V dropped 3 bases and J dropped 4; count of bases not matched to a gene: 4. Per the germline V gene, CDR1 is PRHDT and CDR2 is FYEKMQ (reference sequence). CDR3 length: 14 residues. CDR3 protein: CASSFYDRGETQYF. CDR3 DNA: TGTGCCAGCAGCTTCTACGACAGGGGAGAGACCCAGTACTTC.

In its sample, this clonotype was seen many times. This chain joins TRBV5-1 and TRBJ2-6; D possibly matches TRBD1 or TRBD2 (5 bases each). V was trimmed by 4 bases and J by 4 bases, leaving 15 bases between them. The length of the CDR3 is 16 residues. Germline lookup yields CDR1 SGHRS and CDR2 YFSETQ. The CDR3 DNA sequence: TGCGCCAGCAGCCTGGGGACGGGATCCGGGGCCAACGTCCTGACTTTC. Translation: CASSLGTGSGANVLTF. The full variable domain, with the rest looked up from reference TRBV5-1 and TRBJ2-6, is KAGVTQTPRYLIKTRGQQVTLSCSPISGHRSVSWYQQTPGQGLQFLFEYFSETQRNKGNFPGRFSGRQFSNSRSEMNVSTLELGDSALYLCASSLGTGSGANVLTFGAGSRLTVL.

The gene calls are TRBV20-1 and TRBJ1-1; 8 bases are shared with TRBD1. The CDR3 spans 14 residues. The junction had 6 bases not matched to a gene; V was cut back by 3 bases and J by 3 bases. The germline V gene has CDR1 DFQATT and CDR2 SNEGSKA (reference sequence). CDR3 DNA sequence: TGCAGTGCTAGGGTTACAGGGGGGCACACTGAAGCTTTCTTT. It is translated as CSARVTGGHTEAFF.

This chain's CDR3 is CATSEGLAGGSYNEQFF. The CDR3 region has the DNA TGTGCCACCAGTGAGGGACTAGCGGGTGGTTCCTACAATGAGCAGTTCTTC. V and J are TRBV24-1 and TRBJ2-1, with 12 bases identical to TRBD2. Germline lookup yields CDR1 KGHDR and CDR2 SFDVKD. The CDR3 runs to 17 residues. With 4 bases clipped from V and 1 base from J, the junction kept 4 bases outside the gene matches.

The rearrangement links TRBV12-3 or TRBV12-4 to TRBJ1-1; D is unclear. CDR3 length equals 14 residues. With 2 bases removed from V and 4 bases from J, the gap between germline ends came to 11 bases. The CDR3 here is CASSLNLGATEAFF. The CDR3, as DNA: TGTGCCAGCAGTTTAAATTTGGGAGCCACTGAAGCTTTCTTT.

This clonotype was recorded at least ten times. The V call is TRBV11-2, the J call TRBJ2-1; 11 nucleotides match TRBD2. Per germline, CDR1 SGHAT and CDR2 FQNNGV. The CDR3 loop spans 16 amino acids. V trimming: 6 bases; J trimming: 7 bases; junction bases outside the gene matches: 11. The DNA of the CDR3 is TGTGCCAGCAGTTTACAGACTAGCGGGAAGCTAAATGAGCAGTTCTTC. It encodes CASSLQTSGKLNEQFF.

This clonotype was picked up a small number of times. The chain carries TRBV20-1 and TRBJ1-2, with D possibly TRBD1 on 5 matching bases. This CDR3 region has 14 residues. The germline V and J ends were trimmed by 1 base and 6 bases, with 15 bases remaining between them. Germline CDR1 and CDR2: DFQATT and SNEGSKA (reference sequence). The CDR3 loop is CSARGLMGRDGYTF. CDR3 in DNA: TGCAGTGCTAGAGGACTCATGGGGCGAGATGGCTACACCTTC.

The V call is TRBV6-6, the J call TRBJ2-3, with 8 bases lining up with TRBD2. Germline CDR1 and CDR2: MNHNY and SVGAGI (reference sequence). The J segment lost 0 bases and the V segment lost 7 bases, leaving 6 bases of the junction unmatched. This CDR3 has 15 residues. The CDR3 sequence: CASTDSGASTDTQYF. CDR3 bases: TGTGCCAGCACCGATAGCGGGGCTAGCACAGATACGCAGTATTTT.

The chain joins TRBV6-5 to TRBJ2-7, with 7 bases lining up with TRBD1. This CDR3 has 14 residues. Trimming at V came to 7 bases and at J to 4 bases, leaving 10 bases not matched to a gene. In germline, CDR1 is MNHEY, CDR2 SVGAGI. CDR3 nucleotide sequence: TGTGCCAGCAAAGCAGGGGGTAGAGGGTACGAGCAGTACTTC. Amino acid sequence: CASKAGGRGYEQYF.

The chain combines TRBV15 with TRBJ2-5; D possibly corresponds to TRBD1 (5 bases). V was trimmed by 1 base and J by 5 bases, leaving 20 bases between them. This CDR3 has 17 amino acids. Per germline, CDR1 LNHNV and CDR2 YYDKDF (reference sequence). The CDR3 reads CATSRGFPRRASETQYF. The CDR3 DNA sequence: TGTGCCACCAGCAGAGGTTTCCCGCGCAGGGCGTCTGAGACCCAGTACTTC.

This clonotype was detected only a few times. This sequence joins TRBV29-1 and TRBJ2-3, with a tentative D call TRBD1 (5 bases). Trimming removed 3 bases from V and 1 base from J, with 8 bases in between. CDR3 length: 13 residues. CDR1 and CDR2 from the germline V gene are SQVTM and ANQGSEA. This chain's CDR3 is CSVDTGRTDTQYF. The CDR3 DNA follows: TGCAGCGTTGATACAGGCCGCACAGATACGCAGTATTTT.

V usage is TRBV6-6 and J usage is TRBJ2-7; D possibly corresponds to TRBD1 (6 bases). CDR3 size: 13 residues. Germline V lookup: CDR1 MNHNY, CDR2 SVGAGI (reference sequence). The ends were cut back, 2 bases at V and 3 bases at J, with 8 bases in the middle. The CDR3 protein is CASSYTGYYEQYF. The CDR3 DNA follows: TGTGCCAGCAGTTACACAGGGTACTACGAGCAGTACTTC.

The gene calls are TRBV20-1 and TRBJ2-5; TRBD2 matches 9 bases. The length of the CDR3 is 16 residues. Trimming cost V 3 bases and J 4 bases; bases outside gene matches: 12. The germline V gene encodes CDR1 DFQATT and CDR2 SNEGSKA (reference sequence). This CDR3 is CSASAGGPVRAETQYF. CDR3 coding DNA: TGCAGTGCTAGTGCGGGAGGGCCAGTACGGGCAGAGACCCAGTACTTC.

The sample holds a few counts of this clonotype. The chain joins TRBV28 to TRBJ1-1; 8 bases agree with TRBD1. CDR3 length equals 15 residues. V lost 2 bases to trimming and J lost 3 bases; unmatched junction nucleotides: 5. Germline V CDR1 and CDR2: MDHEN, SYDVKM. CDR3 nucleotides: TGTGCCAGCAGTTTAGGGCAGGGGGCAGACACTGAAGCTTTCTTT. This encodes CASSLGQGADTEAFF.

This clonotype showed up just a few times. CDR3 sequence: CSAQGIESNQPQHF. In DNA form, the CDR3 reads TGCAGCGCCCAGGGGATTGAGAGCAATCAGCCCCAGCATTTT. V usage is TRBV29-1 and J usage is TRBJ1-5, with a possible D match to TRBD1 (6 bases). This CDR3 has 14 residues. Per the germline V gene, CDR1 is SQVTM and CDR2 is ANQGSEA. The V and J ends lost 7 bases and 1 base respectively, with 14 bases between them.

The chain couples TRBV29-1 to TRBJ2-3; no clear D gene. Germline-derived CDR1 and CDR2 are SQVTM and ANQGSEA. Trimming removed 7 bases from V and 4 bases from J, with 12 bases in between. This CDR3 has 12 residues. The CDR3 spells CSALAVPDTQYF. The DNA of the CDR3 is TGCAGCGCATTAGCCGTCCCAGATACGCAGTATTTT.